What follows describes a single T cell receptor beta chain. Its antigen is unidentified. A junction end diverges from the germline sequence, so it may reflect a read error. Using a J-beta primer mix together with a sample-barcoded 5' primer, a second PCR was run for about 6 to 12 cycles. TCRdb redid the calling of the 5' RACE reads with MiXCR, one entry per CDR3 protein. Among fewer than 2,000,000 distinct CDR3 sequences listed, 35% to 50% were seen once. The data originate from a study of blood T cells in healthy people across ages. Study results and limitations: TCR beta diversity per million T cells fell roughly linearly with age.

Looked up from germline, CDR1 is MGHRA and CDR2 is YSYEKL. The CDR3 spans 14 residues. The gene calls are TRBV4-1 and TRBJ2-5; the D is unclear. The sample consisted of blood. The source is a human donor in good health. The CDR3 DNA reads TGCGCCAGCAGCGGCGGAGAGTTGACCGAGACCCGGTACTTC. It translates to CASSGGELTETRYF.